The sequence of this T cell receptor (beta chain) was determined in a study of blood T cell repertoires in COVID-19. Recovered Cohort 3 donors showed two negative PCRs, clearance, or symptom resolution. As handled by the study authors: Estimation of nucleated cell counts was performed using reference gene primer amplification. Measured with immunoSEQ multiplex PCR; TCRdb has only the in-frame clones, and not every one. Clonal size and the V and J genes are those of that table, whereas D and trimming came from the DNA. Altogether under 200,000 clones are present, roughly 90% being singletons, with the ten largest covering approximately 8%. V was clipped by 4 bases and J by 8 bases; unmatched bases: 14. Germline lookup yields CDR1 LGHNA and CDR2 YNFKEQ. This CDR3 has 18 amino acids.

The sequenced sample consisted of PBMCs or T cells enriched from blood (not recorded which). The gene calls are TRBV4-2 and TRBJ2-3; 14 bases map to TRBD2. This TCR was sampled from a woman between 18 and 30 years old who had recovered from COVID-19. CDR3 in DNA: TGTGCCAGCAGCCTCATGACTAGCGGGGGGGTAACCGGTTCTACGCAGTATTTT. Encoded protein: CASSLMTSGGVTGSTQYF.